Following are 24 T cell receptor beta chains from one sample sequenced in a study of shared clonotypes between healthy human individuals. The data were produced by immunoSEQ multiplex PCR, yet TCRdb's version contains in-frame clones alone and is incomplete. The data contain around 1,000,000 clones, about 72% of them singletons. The sequenced sample was memory CD4+ T cells from PBMCs. Indicated subset: CD45RA-negative fraction. The source of these receptors is a young man in good health. Some clones in this sample may be carry-over from other donors' samples.

CDR3 residues: CASSLASGGGETQYF. The CDR3 DNA reads TGCGCCAGCAGCTTGGCATCGGGTGGGGGAGAGACCCAGTACTTC. The chain is built from TRBV5-1 and TRBJ2-5; D assignment may be TRBD1 or TRBD2 (5 bases each). The CDR3 is 15 amino acids. Germline V gene data show CDR1 as SGHRS and CDR2 as YFSETQ. V lost 0 bases and J lost 4, with 13 bases in between.

Many counts were recorded for this clone. The chain carries TRBV25-1 and TRBJ2-1, with 8 bases aligning to TRBD2. Germline loops: CDR1 MGHDK, CDR2 SYGVNS. J gave up 4 bases and V 4 bases, and 6 bases lay outside the gene matches. The CDR3 is 15 amino acids. CDR3 amino acids: CASSVSGGPYNEQFF. DNA for the CDR3: TGTGCCAGCAGTGTATCGGGAGGGCCTTACAATGAGCAGTTCTTC.

This clone was counted only a few times. The chain couples TRBV6-6 to TRBJ2-7; D possibly matches TRBD1 or TRBD2 (5 bases each). Germline CDR1 and CDR2: MNHNY and SVGAGI (reference sequence). V lost 6 bases and J lost 6, with 15 bases in between. This CDR3 is built from 13 residues. CDR3 coding DNA: TGTGCCAGCAGCATCCTAGCAACAGGCGAGCAGTACTTC. It translates to CASSILATGEQYF.

The chain uses TRBV6-5 and TRBJ1-2; D not resolved. The CDR3 totals 14 residues. Between the trimmed V and J ends, which lost 6 bases and 7 bases, there was a span of 18 bases. CDR1 is MNHEY, CDR2 SVGAGI, per germline. The DNA for the CDR3 is TGTGCCAGCAGACCTCCGGGAGGTGCGTTTGGCTACACCTTC. Protein sequence: CASRPPGGAFGYTF.

The chain links TRBV7-9 to TRBJ2-3, with 13 bases identical to TRBD2. The CDR3 loop spans 17 amino acids. Germline V gives CDR1 SEHNR, CDR2 FQNEAQ (reference sequence). Trimming took 4 bases from V and 4 from J; bases not matched to a gene: 8. This CDR3 is CASSWRTSGSRPDTQYF. CDR3 coding DNA: TGTGCCAGCAGCTGGAGGACTAGCGGGAGCAGACCAGATACGCAGTATTTT.

The CDR3 DNA sequence: TGTGCCAGCAGTTTAGGGACAGGGGGCTCCTACGAGCAGTACTTC. Amino acid sequence: CASSLGTGGSYEQYF. This chain links TRBV28 with TRBJ2-7; 11 bases align to TRBD1. The CDR3 runs 15 residues. CDR1 and CDR2 (germline): MDHEN, SYDVKM. Losses at the gene ends were 2 bases for V and 0 bases for J; bases not matched to a gene: 0.

The chain links TRBV19 to TRBJ2-2, with 10 positions matching TRBD1. CDR1 and CDR2 (germline): LNHDA, SQIVND (reference sequence). The CDR3 sequence is 14 residues long. V shed 9 bases and J 1 base; nucleotides not matched to a gene: 2. In DNA form, the CDR3 reads TGTGCCAGCCGGGACAGGGGGAACACCGGGGAGCTGTTTTTT. Protein product: CASRDRGNTGELFF.

The chain couples TRBV7-3 to TRBJ2-2; D remains ambiguous. The V gene lost 3 bases and the J gene lost 3 bases, with 14 bases spanning the gap. CDR3 length: 16 amino acids. From germline, CDR1 is SGHTA and CDR2 FQGTGA. CDR3 sequence: CASSFGSATYTGELFF. The DNA for the CDR3 is TGTGCCAGCAGCTTTGGTTCCGCGACATACACCGGGGAGCTGTTTTTT.

The V and J genes are TRBV6-5 and TRBJ1-3; D remains unclear. The CDR3 has 14 residues. V dropped 5 bases and J dropped 4 bases, with 12 bases sitting between them. The germline gives CDR1 MNHEY, CDR2 SVGAGI. The CDR3 bases are TGTGCCAGCAGTATGGGTGGACGCGGAAACACCATATATTTT. Encoded protein: CASSMGGRGNTIYF.

This clone was counted only a few times. The rearrangement uses TRBV29-1 and TRBJ2-7; no reliable D call. From germline, CDR1 is SQVTM and CDR2 ANQGSEA. The CDR3 has 12 amino acids. V lost 3 bases and J lost 3, with 9 bases in between. The CDR3 coding sequence is TGCAGCGTTGAGCACGGCAGCTACGAGCAGTACTTC. Its protein is CSVEHGSYEQYF.

In the case of this clone: The sample contains more than one DNA sequence encoding this CDR3. V usage is TRBV5-1 and J usage is TRBJ2-2; TRBD2 is a possible D gene (5 bases). The CDR3 runs to 13 residues. Looked up from germline, CDR1 is SGHRS and CDR2 is YFSETQ. Trimming took off 0 bases at V and 7 bases at J, with 7 bases between the two ends. CDR3 region: CASSLAGFGELFF. CDR3 coding DNA: TGCGCCAGCAGCTTGGCGGGATTCGGGGAGCTGTTTTTT.

The chain carries TRBV7-9 and TRBJ2-1, with TRBD1 matching 7 bases. The CDR3 sequence is 15 residues long. Germline values: CDR1 SEHNR, CDR2 FQNEAQ (reference sequence). Losses at the gene ends were 4 bases for V and 3 bases for J; bases not matched to a gene: 6. DNA of the CDR3: TGTGCCAGCAGCTCCGGGACAGATCTCTACAATGAGCAGTTCTTC. Its translation: CASSSGTDLYNEQFF.

This rearrangement joins TRBV30 to TRBJ2-3; TRBD1 aligns across 9 bases. This CDR3 spans 15 amino acids. V shed 3 bases and J 4 bases; nucleotides not matched to a gene: 8. Germline CDR1 reads GTSNPN; CDR2 reads SVGIG (reference sequence). Here the CDR3 reads CAWSSSGQGSDTQYF. CDR3 DNA: TGTGCCTGGAGCAGCTCGGGACAGGGTTCAGATACGCAGTATTTT.

The chain employs TRBV4-3 and TRBJ1-1, with D tentatively TRBD1 (5 bases). Looked up from germline, CDR1 is LGHNA and CDR2 is YSLEER. Trimming left V 0 bases short and J 9 bases short, with 11 bases between. The CDR3 covers 13 residues. The CDR3 sequence is CASSQDRGTKAFF. For the CDR3, the DNA is TGCGCCAGCAGCCAAGATCGGGGCACGAAAGCTTTCTTT.

The CDR3 sequence: CASSFQPRLAGTDTQYF. The CDR3 nucleotides are TGCGCCAGCAGCTTTCAACCCCGACTAGCGGGCACAGATACGCAGTATTTT. The rearrangement joins TRBV5-1 to TRBJ2-3, with 9 positions matching TRBD2. CDR1 SGHRS and CDR2 YFSETQ come from the germline V gene. The CDR3 sequence is 17 residues long. V trimming: 2 bases; J trimming: 1 base; junction bases outside the gene matches: 8.

The CDR3 nucleotides read TGTGCCAGCAGCCTGACGAGGAGCTATGGCTACACCTTC. It is translated as CASSLTRSYGYTF. The rearrangement joins TRBV7-9 to TRBJ1-2; D is uncertain. The CDR3 is 13 residues long. The germline V gene has CDR1 SEHNR and CDR2 FQNEAQ (reference sequence). V gave up 5 bases and J gave up 4 bases, with 11 bases separating them.

The chain links TRBV2 to TRBJ2-1; D possibly matches TRBD1 or TRBD2 (7 bases each). Germline assignment: CDR1 SNHLY and CDR2 FYNNEI. Trimming left V 6 bases short and J 8 bases short, with 11 bases between. This CDR3 region has 12 residues. CDR3 sequence: CASRQGRDEQFF. For the CDR3, the DNA is TGTGCCAGCAGACAGGGGAGGGATGAGCAGTTCTTC.

The rearrangement uses TRBV9 and TRBJ1-3; D unclear. Trimming cost V 4 bases and J 0 bases, with 8 bases left between them. Germline CDR1 reads SGDLS; CDR2 reads YYNGEE. The CDR3 consists of 14 residues. The CDR3 nucleotides read TGTGCCAGCAGCTCACGGGACTCTGGAAACACCATATATTTT. This codes for CASSSRDSGNTIYF.

This sequence joins TRBV9 and TRBJ2-1, with D unresolved. In germline, CDR1 is SGDLS, CDR2 YYNGEE. Trimming pared 0 bases from V and 8 bases from J, leaving 9 bases between. This CDR3 has 13 residues. The CDR3 loop is CASSVAEVHEQFF. The CDR3 nucleotides are TGTGCCAGCAGCGTAGCTGAGGTCCATGAGCAGTTCTTC.

J is TRBJ2-1 and V is TRBV7-3; 9 bases agree with TRBD1. The V gene's germline CDR1 is SGHTA and CDR2 FQGTGA. V trimming: 1 base; J trimming: 7 bases; junction bases outside the gene matches: 8. The CDR3 extends over 16 amino acids. The CDR3 nucleotides are TGTGCCAGCAGCTTAAGGTGGACAGGGGCAGGGAATGAGCAGTTCTTC. Translating gives CASSLRWTGAGNEQFF.

The chain uses TRBV29-1 and TRBJ2-3; TRBD2 matches 7 bases. CDR1 is SQVTM, CDR2 ANQGSEA, per germline. The CDR3 contains 14 residues. V lost 7 bases and J lost 0; bases outside the gene matches: 7. CDR3 sequence reads: CSAPGSGSTDTQYF. The CDR3 DNA sequence: TGCAGCGCCCCGGGTAGCGGGAGCACAGATACGCAGTATTTT.

The rearrangement links TRBV5-1 to TRBJ2-2; D perhaps matches TRBD2 (6 bases). This CDR3 contains 16 residues. V lost 0 bases to trimming and J lost 6 bases, with 15 bases between them. Germline CDR1 is SGHRS and CDR2 is YFSETQ. CDR3 bases: TGCGCCAGCAGCTTGGGGCAGGGAGGTTTGGCCGGGGAGCTGTTTTTT. Protein sequence: CASSLGQGGLAGELFF.

This clone was observed many times. In the same sample, other DNA sequences code for this CDR3. This chain links TRBV15 with TRBJ1-5, with D uncertain. From germline, CDR1 is LNHNV and CDR2 YYDKDF (reference sequence). The CDR3 totals 13 residues. V was cut by 1 base and J by 7 bases, with 8 bases left in between. CDR3 sequence reads: CATSRGVGQPQHF. DNA of the CDR3: TGTGCCACCAGCAGAGGGGTTGGGCAGCCCCAGCATTTT.

V gene TRBV27 combines with J gene TRBJ2-6; D is undetermined. V was shortened by 5 bases and J by 0 bases, with 17 bases between the two germline ends. The CDR3 totals 18 residues. CDR1 and CDR2 from the germline V gene are MNHEY and SMNVEV (reference sequence). The CDR3 sequence: CASSPYFGSSSGANVLTF. As DNA, the CDR3 is TGTGCCAGCAGTCCGTACTTCGGCTCCAGCTCTGGGGCCAACGTCCTGACTTTC.